This T cell receptor beta chain came from a study of prognosis after radiotherapy for stage I lung cancer. About the study: Patients with newly diagnosed primary stage I lung tumors numbered fourteen, with about 5 others having oligometastatic NSCLC after surgical resection of the primary tumor. Findings of the study overall: Patients with metastases reportedly showed TRBV and TRBJ gene usage that differed from patients without metastases.

This clonotype has ten or more counts. The antigen is unknown. Multiplex PCR, run in two rounds, amplified TCR beta CDR3 from genomic DNA. First-round PCR, the initial amplification, used primers specific to each TRBV and TRBJ gene. TCRdb independently ran MiXCR on the multiplex PCR reads; one entry per CDR3 protein. Among tens of thousands of distinct CDR3 sequences listed, about 41% were seen once. In germline, CDR1 is DFQATT, CDR2 SNEGSKA (reference sequence). V lost 2 bases, J lost 5 bases, and 3 bases lay in between. The CDR3 has 10 amino acids. The receptor was isolated from a donor aged 50 or older with non-small cell lung cancer. The genes are TRBV20-1 and TRBJ2-5; D is uncertain. Sequenced material: PBMCs, taken before or after stereotactic body radiation therapy (not recorded which). The CDR3: CSARTETQYF. The CDR3 DNA is TGCAGTGCTAGAACGGAGACCCAGTACTTC.